The 19 T cell receptor beta chains reported below all come from one sample, sequenced in a study of T cells expressing NK-cell markers. TCRdb reprocessed the 5' RACE reads and keeps a single row for each CDR3 protein, giving no DNA. This sample's table reports around 380,000 distinct CDR3 sequences. The source material was blood T cells: a sorted CD56 or NKG2C T cell subset, CD4+ or CD8+ T cells, or bulk PBMC T cells (not recorded which). These receptors all stem from a woman between 45 and 65 years old in good health.

The V and J genes are TRBV12-3 or TRBV12-4 and TRBJ1-4; TCRdb outputs TRBD1, but without DNA this stays unchecked. The CDR3 loop spans 13 amino acids. CDR3 loop: CASSFRGREKLFF.

This chain joins TRBV3-1 and TRBJ2-1; TCRdb names TRBD2, which stays unverified in the absence of DNA. Germline V lookup: CDR1 LGHDT, CDR2 YNNKEL (reference sequence). The CDR3 sequence is 16 residues long. This CDR3 is CASSNIRDQITNEQFF.

The J gene is TRBJ2-3, the V gene TRBV27; TCRdb's D gene call, TRBD1, goes unchecked for lack of DNA. Germline V gene lookup returns CDR1 MNHEY and CDR2 SMNVEV (reference sequence). CDR3 size: 15 residues. The CDR3 protein is CASSPGTGRTDTQYF.

The chain combines TRBV3-1 with TRBJ2-3; the TCRdb call, TRBD2, lacks DNA for checking. The germline gives CDR1 LGHDT, CDR2 YNNKEL (reference sequence). This CDR3 region has 21 residues. The chain's CDR3 is CASSQGFNPGLAGPAPDTQYF.

The genes are TRBV21-1 and TRBJ2-1; checking the TCRdb D call of TRBD2 is not possible without DNA. TRBV21-1 has pseudogene status. The CDR3 totals 20 residues. This CDR3 reads CASSKVATSGRRVPYNEQFF.

The chain uses TRBV5-1 and TRBJ2-1. The CDR3 is made up of 16 amino acids. CDR1 and CDR2 (germline): SGHRS, YFSETQ. The CDR3 is CASSQKAGDSYNEQFF.

The chain is built from TRBV7-2 and TRBJ2-7. This CDR3 region has 14 residues. Germline CDR1 SGHTA, CDR2 FQGNSA. The CDR3 spells CASSAYRGPYEQYF.

This chain joins TRBV4-1 and TRBJ2-5; the TRBD2 assignment by TCRdb is unverifiable without DNA. Germline V gene lookup returns CDR1 MGHRA and CDR2 YSYEKL. This CDR3 comprises 15 residues. The CDR3 loop is CASSQALAPQETQYF.

The genes are TRBV10-2 and TRBJ2-1; TCRdb's D call of TRBD2 is untestable without DNA. CDR3 length: 16 residues. Germline CDR1 reads WSHSY; CDR2 reads SAAADI. The CDR3: CASSDAAGEGYNEQFF.

The genes are TRBV20-1 and TRBJ1-2. Germline loops: CDR1 DFQATT, CDR2 SNEGSKA (reference sequence). This CDR3 contains 14 residues. The CDR3 protein is CSASDGVSSYGYTF.

The chain recombines TRBV5-1 with TRBJ1-1; TCRdb indicates TRBD1, and absent DNA this call remains unverified. The length of the CDR3 is 16 residues. CDR1 is SGHRS and CDR2 is YFSETQ in the germline V gene. CDR3 loop: CASSLARDSPSTEAFF.

This chain links TRBV12-3 or TRBV12-4 with TRBJ2-5; TCRdb calls TRBD1, which cannot be checked without DNA. This CDR3 region has 17 residues. CDR3 residues: CASSFDRGFGFQETQYF.

This chain uses TRBV29-1 with TRBJ1-3; TCRdb's D gene call, TRBD1, goes unchecked for lack of DNA. In germline, CDR1 is SQVTM, CDR2 ANQGSEA. The CDR3 totals 14 residues. The CDR3 protein is CSVGLLGDGNTIYF.

The CDR3 sequence is CSVSTRRTGELFF. The V gene is TRBV29-1, the J gene TRBJ2-2. From germline, CDR1 is SQVTM and CDR2 ANQGSEA. The CDR3 has 13 residues.

The CDR3 spells CASSQDAPDRGLDNEQFF. This chain links TRBV3-1 with TRBJ2-1; no DNA is available, so the TRBD1 call from TCRdb remains unchecked. Germline lookup yields CDR1 LGHDT and CDR2 YNNKEL (reference sequence). This CDR3 contains 18 residues.

The V call is TRBV5-1, the J call TRBJ2-1; with no DNA, the TCRdb D assignment of TRBD2 cannot be verified. Germline V gene data show CDR1 as SGHRS and CDR2 as YFSETQ. The CDR3 is 13 amino acids. CDR3 in amino acids: CASSLGLAGLQFF.

The gene calls are TRBV12-3 or TRBV12-4 and TRBJ2-5. The CDR3 length is 14 residues. The CDR3 loop reads CASSLSNRPETQYF.

CDR3 amino acids: CASSLGVAGSGLTDTQYF. The chain is built from TRBV7-2 and TRBJ2-3; TCRdb selects TRBD2, and the lack of DNA leaves this call unchecked. Germline V CDR1 and CDR2: SGHTA, FQGNSA. This CDR3 has 18 residues.

V usage is TRBV29-1 and J usage is TRBJ2-3; TCRdb indicates TRBD2, and absent DNA this call remains unverified. Germline values: CDR1 SQVTM, CDR2 ANQGSEA. The CDR3 is made up of 14 amino acids. CDR3: CSVRMRALTDTQYF.